This T cell receptor beta chain appears in the sequencing data of a study of blood T cell repertoires in COVID-19. For the study at large: Researchers got acute and convalescent COVID-19 samples from the United States, Italy and Spain. Nucleic acid was either cDNA or gDNA, and it came from T cells, B-cell-depleted T cells, or PBMCs.

Libraries were prepared by immunoSEQ multiplex PCR; TCRdb keeps only in-frame clonotypes and omits some of them. The profile shows 350,000 to 450,000 clones, 75% to 90% of them singletons. Individuals aged about 18 to 90 years were recruited from roughly 23 US areas. Clinical history as reported by participants underpinned cohort assignment. Per germline, CDR1 LNHNV and CDR2 YYDKDF (reference sequence). This CDR3 spans 12 amino acids. V gave up 0 bases and J gave up 8 bases, with 4 bases separating them. This TCR was recovered from a man younger than 45 who had recovered from COVID-19. The sequencing sample was made of PBMCs or T cells enriched from blood (not recorded which). V usage is TRBV15 and J usage is TRBJ1-4; no firm D call. The CDR3 bases are TGTGCCACCAGCAGAGATCAGGAAAAACTGTTTTTT. Translation: CATSRDQEKLFF.